This is a list of T cell receptor beta chains from one sample in a study of blood T cell repertoires in COVID-19. Repertoires were generated with immunoSEQ multiplex PCR, while TCRdb's copy carries only in-frame clones and drops some. The data show 120,000 to 150,000 clones, 80% to 90% seen once. Input material: peripheral blood. Receptor source: a woman aged 55-69 years with COVID-19, enrolled during active disease. Both conserved end residues are part of each CDR3. The order of the fields is clone size, V gene, D gene, J gene, CDR3 DNA, CDR3 protein. A D gene is named only where the DNA matches it firmly. Size tells how often a clone was seen (once, few, many) or the class of an expanded clone, and some rows leave it out.

size: once
V: TRBV5-1
D: NA
J: TRBJ1-4
DNA: TGCGCCAGCAGCTTGGCCATTCAGGGTTTTAATGAAAAACTGTTTTTT
CDR3: CASSLAIQGFNEKLFF

size: NA
V: TRBV19
D: TRBD1
J: TRBJ1-1
DNA: TGTGCCAGTATTGGGACCGGGACAGGGGGCAGGGAAGCTTTCTTT
CDR3: CASIGTGTGGREAFF

size: NA
V: TRBV18
D: TRBD1
J: TRBJ2-2
DNA: TGTGCCAGCTCACCCCAGTCGCAGGGGGTGGCGACCACCGGGGAGCTGTTTTTT
CDR3: CASSPQSQGVATTGELFF

size: once
V: TRBV29-1
D: NA
J: TRBJ1-1
DNA: TGCAGCGTTGATAGAGCCATGAACACTGAAGCTTTCTTT
CDR3: CSVDRAMNTEAFF

size: NA
V: TRBV11-2
D: NA
J: TRBJ1-4
DNA: TGTGCCAGCAGTTTACCGGGGGAGGGGGAGAAACTGTTTTTT
CDR3: CASSLPGEGEKLFF

size: NA
V: TRBV29-1
D: TRBD1
J: TRBJ1-1
DNA: TGCAGCGGCCTACAGGGGAGACGGACTGAAGCTTTCTTT
CDR3: CSGLQGRRTEAFF

size: NA
V: TRBV7-9
D: NA
J: TRBJ1-6
DNA: TGTGCCAGCAGCTTAGGGGGGACAATCTCTTCACCCCTCCACTTT
CDR3: CASSLGGTISSPLHF

size: once
V: TRBV10-2
D: TRBD1
J: TRBJ2-3
DNA: TGCGCCAGCAGTGAGGGACAGGGCGTGTGGACAGATACGCAGTATTTT
CDR3: CASSEGQGVWTDTQYF

size: NA
V: TRBV24-1
D: NA
J: TRBJ2-3
DNA: TGTGCCACCAGTGATGAGGTCACAGATACGCAGTATTTT
CDR3: CATSDEVTDTQYF

size: NA
V: TRBV18
D: TRBD1
J: TRBJ2-1
DNA: TGTGCCAGCTCACCACCGGAGAGTATTATGAGACAGGGGTCCTACAATGAGCAGTTCTTC
CDR3: CASSPPESIMRQGSYNEQFF

size: NA
V: TRBV4-3
D: NA
J: TRBJ1-6
DNA: TGCGCCAGCAGCCAAGATAGGTTAGAAGAGGCTTCACCCCTCCACTTT
CDR3: CASSQDRLEEASPLHF

size: NA
V: TRBV6-4
D: TRBD1
J: TRBJ2-3
DNA: TGTGCCAGCAGTGCCAGGGGGCACACAGATACGCAGTATTTT
CDR3: CASSARGHTDTQYF

size: NA
V: TRBV4-3
D: NA
J: TRBJ1-4
DNA: TGCGCCAGCAGCCAAAACACGAGGGAAAAACTGTTTTTT
CDR3: CASSQNTREKLFF

size: NA
V: TRBV6-5
D: TRBD1
J: TRBJ2-7
DNA: TGTGCCAGCGGGAGGACAGGGAGCGGTTACGAGCAGTACTTC
CDR3: CASGRTGSGYEQYF

size: NA
V: TRBV5-5
D: NA
J: TRBJ1-5
DNA: TGTGCCAGCAGTGAGGGTAACAGGGAGGGTCAGCCCCAGCATTTT
CDR3: CASSEGNREGQPQHF

size: NA
V: TRBV30
D: NA
J: TRBJ2-2
DNA: TGTGCCTGGAGTGTGTCAACTAACACCGGGGAGCTGTTTTTT
CDR3: CAWSVSTNTGELFF

size: NA
V: TRBV19
D: TRBD1
J: TRBJ1-2
DNA: TGTGCCAGTAGAGGACAGGGGTGGGATGGCTACACCTTC
CDR3: CASRGQGWDGYTF

size: NA
V: TRBV24-1
D: TRBD1
J: TRBJ2-3
DNA: TGTGCCACCAGTGATGAGACAGGGGTCGAGGGCACAGATACGCAGTATTTT
CDR3: CATSDETGVEGTDTQYF

size: NA
V: TRBV6-2/TRBV6-3
D: NA
J: TRBJ1-2
DNA: TGTGCCAGCATCCCCGGAGGAGAGGGATACTATGGCTACACCTTC
CDR3: CASIPGGEGYYGYTF

size: NA
V: TRBV7-2
D: TRBD1
J: TRBJ1-2
DNA: TGTGCCATAACCGGGACAGGGGACCACTATGGCTACACCTTC
CDR3: CAITGTGDHYGYTF

size: NA
V: TRBV29-1
D: NA
J: TRBJ1-2
DNA: TGCAGCGTTGAAGATGACAGGTTGGGGTATGGCTACACCTTC
CDR3: CSVEDDRLGYGYTF

size: NA
V: TRBV27
D: TRBD1
J: TRBJ1-6
DNA: TGTGCCAGCAGTTTTTGGCAGGGGGCCTCCTATAATTCACCCCTCCACTTT
CDR3: CASSFWQGASYNSPLHF

size: NA
V: TRBV23-1
D: NA
J: TRBJ2-2
DNA: TGCGCCAGCAGTCAATCATGGGCGGGACCCTACGGGGAGCTGTTTTTT
CDR3: CASSQSWAGPYGELFF

size: once
V: TRBV15
D: TRBD2
J: TRBJ2-1
DNA: TGTGCCACCAGCAGGACTAGCGGGGGGGCCAATGAGCAGTTCTTC
CDR3: CATSRTSGGANEQFF

size: NA
V: TRBV5-1
D: NA
J: TRBJ1-5
DNA: TGCGCCAGCAGCTTGGCCGCGGATCAGCCCCAGCATTTT
CDR3: CASSLAADQPQHF

size: NA
V: TRBV30
D: TRBD2
J: TRBJ2-7
DNA: TGTGCCTGGAGCAGCGGGGGACTCTCCTACGAGCAGTACTTC
CDR3: CAWSSGGLSYEQYF

size: NA
V: TRBV9
D: NA
J: TRBJ2-1
DNA: TGTGCCAGCAGCGCGCGGCAGTTCAGCTCCTACAATGAGCAGTTCTTC
CDR3: CASSARQFSSYNEQFF

size: NA
V: TRBV4-1
D: NA
J: TRBJ1-3
DNA: TGCGCCAGCAGCCAAGATGGAGGGGCAACTGGAAACACCATATATTTT
CDR3: CASSQDGGATGNTIYF

size: NA
V: TRBV4-1
D: TRBD2
J: TRBJ2-3
DNA: TGCGCCAGCAGCCAAGATGATACTAGCGGGGGTATAGATACGCAGTATTTT
CDR3: CASSQDDTSGGIDTQYF

size: NA
V: TRBV21-1
D: NA
J: TRBJ2-7
DNA: TGTGCCAGCGACGTCGCCGGACTAGCGGGGGGGGTGTACCACGAGCAGTACTTC
CDR3: CASDVAGLAGGVYHEQYF

size: NA
V: TRBV11-2
D: TRBD1
J: TRBJ1-1
DNA: TGTGCCAGCAGCCAGCAGGGGGGCCCTTTGACTGAAGCTTTCTTT
CDR3: CASSQQGGPLTEAFF

size: NA
V: TRBV9
D: NA
J: TRBJ2-1
DNA: TGTGCCAGCAGCCACCGGGACTGGTCCAACAATGAGCAGTTCTTC
CDR3: CASSHRDWSNNEQFF

size: NA
V: TRBV5-1
D: NA
J: TRBJ2-7
DNA: TGCGCCAGCAGAAGTAGCGCCCAAGGGAGTCGGGAGCAGTACTTC
CDR3: CASRSSAQGSREQYF

size: NA
V: TRBV7-3
D: TRBD1
J: TRBJ1-1
DNA: TGTGCCAGCAGCTTATATGGGACAGGGGGCGCGGCTGAGGACACTGAAGCTTTCTTT
CDR3: CASSLYGTGGAAEDTEAFF

size: NA
V: TRBV9
D: TRBD2
J: TRBJ2-5
DNA: TGTGCCAGCAGCGTAGATCTTAGCGGGGGGCAAGAGACCCAGTACTTC
CDR3: CASSVDLSGGQETQYF

size: few
V: TRBV30
D: NA
J: TRBJ1-1
DNA: TGTGCCTGGTCACTCTGGGGGGGGCTCGGTGAAGCTTTCTTT
CDR3: CAWSLWGGLGEAFF

size: NA
V: TRBV7-3
D: TRBD1
J: TRBJ2-1
DNA: TGTGCCAGCAGCCTAGACAGGGCCTCCTACAATGAGCAGTTCTTC
CDR3: CASSLDRASYNEQFF

size: once
V: TRBV7-6
D: NA
J: TRBJ1-1
DNA: TGTGCCAGCAGCTTAGCGCAAGAGATCAACACTGAAGCTTTCTTT
CDR3: CASSLAQEINTEAFF

size: NA
V: TRBV5-6
D: NA
J: TRBJ2-5
DNA: TGTGCCAGCAGCAGAGAAGAGACCCAGTACTTC
CDR3: CASSREETQYF

size: NA
V: TRBV29-1
D: TRBD1
J: TRBJ1-2
DNA: TGCAGCGTCGGGACAGGGGGTGTCTATGGCTACACCTTC
CDR3: CSVGTGGVYGYTF

size: NA
V: TRBV3-1/TRBV3-2
D: TRBD2
J: TRBJ2-1
DNA: TGTGCCAGCAGCCACTCTAGCGGGGTCGACCCAATTCACAATGAGCAGTTCTTC
CDR3: CASSHSSGVDPIHNEQFF

size: NA
V: TRBV2
D: TRBD1
J: TRBJ1-1
DNA: TGTGCCAGCAGGGGAACCTTACAGGGGGCGGAGAACACTGAAGCTTTCTTT
CDR3: CASRGTLQGAENTEAFF

size: once
V: TRBV9
D: TRBD2
J: TRBJ2-3
DNA: TGTGCCAGCAGCGTAGCTGGGAGCGGGGGCCCCTCGGATACGCAGTATTTT
CDR3: CASSVAGSGGPSDTQYF

size: NA
V: TRBV10-1
D: NA
J: TRBJ2-3
DNA: TGCGCCAGCAGTGGCGATTTGTTCACAGATACGCAGTATTTT
CDR3: CASSGDLFTDTQYF

size: NA
V: TRBV18
D: NA
J: TRBJ1-5
DNA: TGTGCCAGCTCACCACCCGGCAGGGGATTCAATCAGCCCCAGCATTTT
CDR3: CASSPPGRGFNQPQHF

size: NA
V: TRBV2
D: NA
J: TRBJ1-6
DNA: TGTGCCAGCAGCCATGACAGCAATAATTATAATTCACCCCTCCACTTT
CDR3: CASSHDSNNYNSPLHF

size: NA
V: TRBV27
D: NA
J: TRBJ2-7
DNA: TGTGCCAGCAGTTTTGGGCGAACTTCCTACGAGCAGTACTTC
CDR3: CASSFGRTSYEQYF